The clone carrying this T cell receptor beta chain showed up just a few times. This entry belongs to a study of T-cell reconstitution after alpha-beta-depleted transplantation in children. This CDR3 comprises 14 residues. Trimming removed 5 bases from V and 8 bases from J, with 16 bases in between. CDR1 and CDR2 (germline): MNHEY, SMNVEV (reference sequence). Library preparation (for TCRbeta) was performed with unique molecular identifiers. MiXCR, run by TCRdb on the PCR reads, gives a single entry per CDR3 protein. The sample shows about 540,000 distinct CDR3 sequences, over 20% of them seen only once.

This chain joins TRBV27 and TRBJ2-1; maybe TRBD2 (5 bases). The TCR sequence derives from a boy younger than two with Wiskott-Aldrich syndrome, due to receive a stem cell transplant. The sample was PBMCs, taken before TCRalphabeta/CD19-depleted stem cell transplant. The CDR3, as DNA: TGTGCCAGCAGTCGAGGGCCGACGGTGGATGAGCAGTTCTTC. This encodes CASSRGPTVDEQFF.